The present T cell receptor (beta chain) was sequenced within a study of T-cell reconstitution after alpha-beta-depleted transplantation in children. The CDR3 length is 13 residues. Per the germline V gene, CDR1 is MNHNS and CDR2 is SASEGT. V gave up 6 bases and J gave up 1 base, with 9 bases separating them. It was with unique molecular identifiers that the TCRbeta library was prepared. TCRdb recomputed calls from the PCR reads with MiXCR, one row per CDR3 protein. The sample yields 83,000 or so distinct CDR3 sequences, approximately 8.4% seen once. This clonotype was seen at least ten times. This material consisted of PBMCs from the stem cell graft donor, taken from the stem cell graft. The J gene is TRBJ2-5, the V gene TRBV6-1, with D tentatively TRBD2 (5 bases). This receptor was identified in a human donor who donated a stem cell graft to a child with congenital amegakaryocytic thrombocytopenia. This CDR3 is CASRVSGQETQYF. In DNA form, the CDR3 reads TGTGCCAGCAGAGTGAGCGGCCAAGAGACCCAGTACTTC.